This T cell receptor (beta chain) emerged from a study of regulatory T cells in long-lasting Graves disease (TCRdb year 2021). In the study overall: Patients with newly diagnosed Graves' disease had been on antithyroid drugs for under 3 months. The study was conducted in China and was registered as a clinical trial. TCR sequencing covered some 13 persistent and approximately 20 newly diagnosed Graves' disease patients, 33 samples in total. This study used TCR sequencing and RNA sequencing of peripheral blood to compare persistent Graves' disease patients against newly diagnosed Graves' disease patients. Study-wide conclusions, independent of this receptor: More public clonotypes were shared among persistent patients (2,741) than among newly diagnosed patients (more than 950). Peripheral blood alone was examined, since thyroid tissue, which constituted the primary lesion, could not be accessed. Persistent Graves' disease patients showed lower TCR Shannon entropy and fewer highly expanded clones than newly diagnosed patients, suggesting clonal expansion. TRBV28, TRBJ1-2 and TRBJ2-5 were preferentially used in persistent disease, while TRBV20-1 and TRBJ2-1 were favored in newly diagnosed disease. Only the TCR beta chain was sequenced and analyzed. As a limitation, the authors acknowledged that the small sample size may reduce accuracy.

The library was prepared using multiplex PCR. Data came from an Illumina HiSeq 4000. CDR3 regions were amplified by Arm-PCR with iRepertoire HTBI primers to construct TCR beta libraries. PCR products were gel purified before sequencing. The authors' analysis ran thus. A total of roughly 65 TRBV and under 15 TRBJ segments were identified across samples and were used for gene usage analysis of CDR3 amino acid clonotypes. Filtered high-quality paired reads were merged into contigs using COPE and FqMerger. BLAST was used to align contigs to IMGT TRBV, TRBD and TRBJ reference genes, with CDR3 defined following IMGT. Any clonotype with a frequency above 0.1% was counted as a highly expanded clone. Shannon entropy was used to measure repertoire diversity, and the Gini coefficient was used to measure V-J evenness. A clonotype found in more than one individual was treated as public. In-frame beta chains were kept once TCRdb had trimmed the public reads at Q25 with fastp and called clones with MiXCR. Each record represents a unique CDR3 protein, reported with the most common genes and DNA among its rows. It is TCRdb's table, rather than the study itself, that gives the V and J calls and clone size. The sample records about 620,000 distinct CDR3 sequences, 15% to 20% of which are singletons. About 18% of the sample comes from the top ten.

Relative to germline, V is 7 bases shorter and J is 0 bases shorter, with 13 bases between their ends. In the germline V gene (reference sequence), CDR1 corresponds to LNHDA and CDR2 to SQIVND. The CDR3 goes from the cysteine to the phenylalanine over 16 residues. Only the CDR3 DNA is retained, 48 bases long and in frame from the first base. In regard to this clonotype: What antigen it recognizes has not been identified. Per-base qualities were not stored, and no clone one base away is much larger.

According to the study, the label for this sample's time point signals: newly diagnosed GD, antithyroid drugs for less than 3 months. For both TCR sequencing and RNA sequencing, RNA was extracted from PBMCs using TRIzol. The diagnosis of Graves' disease was made according to American Thyroid Association guidelines. Patients were recruited from an endocrinology department in Xi'an, China. Each patient gave roughly 10 milliliters of peripheral blood, collected in an EDTA anticoagulant tube. Ficoll Paque Plus density gradient separation was used to isolate PBMCs, and no further T cell sorting was done. An Agilent 2100 Bioanalyzer and agarose gel were used to check RNA quality, and a NanoDrop 2000 was used to measure RNA concentration. This sample was shared with a second study, whose subject was T cells in Graves' hyperthyroidism and ophthalmopathy. The second investigation adds: Graves' hyperthyroidism was defined as stable when no progression to ophthalmopathy occurred over 18 months of follow-up. Hyperthyroidism patients were newly diagnosed, had a disease duration of under 2 months, and were aged 18 to 65 years. Exclusion was applied to patients with uncontrolled infections, other autoimmune diseases, pregnancy or lactation. Clinical symptoms, serum thyroxine and TRAb, thyroid ultrasound, and orbital computed tomography formed the basis for the diagnoses. The first round of RT-PCR for the TCR CDR3 was performed with the HTBI primer set and the Qiagen OneStep RT-PCR kit. Blood samples also contained most of the expanded thyroid clonotypes (frequency above 0.001), which suggests that blood repertoires may reflect thyroid immune responses. A model built on a 13 V-J signature distinguished ophthalmopathy from stable hyperthyroidism, reaching 85% to 90% sensitivity and about 81% specificity in cross-validation and 80%/75% in testing. In validation, progression to ophthalmopathy was predicted by the model with nearly 71% sensitivity and about 72% specificity, a median of around 5.9 months before onset. To identify distinguishing TCR V-J signatures, a discovery cohort of 100 patients was used, comprising 40 to 45 with Graves' ophthalmopathy and some 60 with stable Graves' hyperthyroidism. Prospective prediction of ophthalmopathy was tested in an independent validation cohort consisting of about 19 hyperthyroidism patients and 15 to 17 patients who later progressed to ophthalmopathy. The roughly 90 discovery patients were divided at random into training and test sets in a 7:3 ratio. In addition, the study compared T-cell repertoires in thyroid tissue and in blood from five or six Graves' hyperthyroidism patients. Following sampling, methimazole starting at 30 mg daily was given to hyperthyroidism patients, and high-dose intravenous methylprednisolone was given to ophthalmopathy patients. Libraries were constructed in a second round of multiplex PCR, after which size selection and purification were carried out. Sequencing of the libraries was done on an Illumina HiSeq2000 using paired-end 100 bp reads. Raw data were processed with SOAPnuke, discarding reads with adapters, uncalled bases, mean Phred below 15, or no exact constant-primer or identifier match. High-quality paired reads were merged with COPE v1.2.5, and unique nucleotide sequences were defined as clonotypes. MiTCR v1.1 was used to align clonotypes to the IMGT TRBV, TRBD and TRBJ reference segments. Only V-J combinations with frequency above 0.0001, covering about 99% of repertoires, were analysed. A TCS score was defined as the ratio between F50 (clonal expansion) and ExV (chaos), using BLOSUM62-based TCRdist between CDR3 peptides within each V-J. Welch's t-statistics and random forest reduced 500 to 650 V-J features to roughly 13, which were used in a naive Bayes classifier (R e1071). Sample size was not statistically predetermined, and blinding of investigators to group allocation was not performed. The paper reports TCR Vbeta CDR3 sequencing of 140 or so peripheral blood samples: some 44 ophthalmopathy, fewer than 80 hyperthyroidism and approximately 17 progressor patients.

The sequence was obtained from a woman aged 30 to 39 with Graves disease. Donor details come from another sample of the same person, matched by shared clones. This chain joins TRBV19 to TRBJ2-6; perhaps TRBD1 is the D gene, with 5 bases matching. This sample comprised peripheral blood mononuclear cells (PBMCs), obtained at new diagnosis, from a patient treated with antithyroid drugs. The nucleotide sequence is given as TGTGCCAGTAAATCCAGGGATTACTCTGGGGCCAACGTCCTGACTTTC. This translates into CASKSRDYSGANVLTF.